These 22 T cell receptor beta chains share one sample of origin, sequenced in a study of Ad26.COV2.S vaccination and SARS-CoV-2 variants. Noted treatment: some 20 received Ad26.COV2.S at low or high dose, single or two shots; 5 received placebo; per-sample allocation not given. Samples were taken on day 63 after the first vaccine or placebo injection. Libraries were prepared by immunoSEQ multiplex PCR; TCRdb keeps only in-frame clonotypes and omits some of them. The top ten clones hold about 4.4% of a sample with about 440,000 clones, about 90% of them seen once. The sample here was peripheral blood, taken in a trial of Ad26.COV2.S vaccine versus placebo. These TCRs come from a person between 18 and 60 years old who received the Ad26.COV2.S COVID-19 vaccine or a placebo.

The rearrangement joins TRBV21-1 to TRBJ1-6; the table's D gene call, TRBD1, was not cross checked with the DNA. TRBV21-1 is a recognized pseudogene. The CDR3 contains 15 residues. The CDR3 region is CASSKDTGPNSPLHF. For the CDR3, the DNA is TGTGCCAGCAGCAAGGACACAGGGCCGAACTCACCCCTCCACTTT.

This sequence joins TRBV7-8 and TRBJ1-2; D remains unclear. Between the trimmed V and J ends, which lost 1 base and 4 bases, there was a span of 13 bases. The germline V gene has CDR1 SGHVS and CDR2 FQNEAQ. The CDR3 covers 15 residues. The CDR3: CASSLGVSTGYGYTF. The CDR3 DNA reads TGTGCCAGCAGCTTAGGTGTGTCGACCGGCTATGGCTACACCTTC.

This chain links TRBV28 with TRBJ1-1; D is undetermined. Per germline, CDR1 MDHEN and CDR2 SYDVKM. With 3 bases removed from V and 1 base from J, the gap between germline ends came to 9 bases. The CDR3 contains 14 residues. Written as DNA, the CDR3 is TGTGCCAGCAGTTTGGGCCCGTGGAACACTGAAGCTTTCTTT. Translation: CASSLGPWNTEAFF.

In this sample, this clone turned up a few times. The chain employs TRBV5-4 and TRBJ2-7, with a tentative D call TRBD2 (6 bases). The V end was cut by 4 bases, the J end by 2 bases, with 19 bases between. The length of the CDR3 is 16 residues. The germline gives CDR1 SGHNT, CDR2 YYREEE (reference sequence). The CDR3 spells CASSMSGLSPPYEQYF. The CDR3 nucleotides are TGTGCCAGCAGCATGTCGGGACTCTCGCCTCCCTACGAGCAGTACTTC.

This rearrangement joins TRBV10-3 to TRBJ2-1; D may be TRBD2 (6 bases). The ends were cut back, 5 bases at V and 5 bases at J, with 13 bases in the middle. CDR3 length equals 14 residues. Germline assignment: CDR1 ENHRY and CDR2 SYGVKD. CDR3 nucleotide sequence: TGTGCCATCAGTCCATCGACTAGTAACAATGAGCAGTTCTTC. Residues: CAISPSTSNNEQFF.

For the CDR3, the DNA is TGTGCCAGCAGCTTAATGGAGACCCAGTACTTC. It yields the protein CASSLMETQYF. The rearrangement links TRBV7-2 to TRBJ2-5; no firm D call. Germline V gives CDR1 SGHTA, CDR2 FQGNSA. CDR3 size: 11 residues. Trimming cost V 2 bases and J 5 bases, with 3 bases left between them.

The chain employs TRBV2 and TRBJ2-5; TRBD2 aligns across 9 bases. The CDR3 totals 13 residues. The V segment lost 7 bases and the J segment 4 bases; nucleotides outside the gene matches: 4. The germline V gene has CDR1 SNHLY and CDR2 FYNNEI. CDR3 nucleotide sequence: TGTGCCAGCAAGAGTAGCGGGAGAGAGACCCAGTACTTC. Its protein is CASKSSGRETQYF.

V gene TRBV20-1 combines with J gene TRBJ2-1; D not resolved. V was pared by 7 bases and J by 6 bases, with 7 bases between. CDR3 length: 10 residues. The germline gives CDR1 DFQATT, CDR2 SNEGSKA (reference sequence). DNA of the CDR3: TGCAGTGGTATCCCCAATGAGCAGTTCTTC. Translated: CSGIPNEQFF.

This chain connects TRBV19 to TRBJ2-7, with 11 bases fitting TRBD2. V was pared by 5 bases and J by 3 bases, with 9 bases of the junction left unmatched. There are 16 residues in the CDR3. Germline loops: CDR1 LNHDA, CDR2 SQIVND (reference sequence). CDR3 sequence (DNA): TGTGCCAGTAGTCCTCCTGGGACTAGCGGAATCTACGAGCAGTACTTC. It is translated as CASSPPGTSGIYEQYF. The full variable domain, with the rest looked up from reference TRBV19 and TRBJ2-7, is DGGITQSPKYLFRKEGQNVTLSCEQNLNHDAMYWYRQDPGQGLRLIYYSQIVNDFQKGDIAEGYSVSREKKESFPLTVTSAQKNPTAFYLCASSPPGTSGIYEQYFGPGTRLTVT.

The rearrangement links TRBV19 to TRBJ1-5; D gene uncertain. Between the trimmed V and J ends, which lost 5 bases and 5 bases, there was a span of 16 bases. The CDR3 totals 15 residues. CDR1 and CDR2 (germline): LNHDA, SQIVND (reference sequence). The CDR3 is CASSRPDGMDQPQHF. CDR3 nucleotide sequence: TGTGCCAGTAGTCGTCCGGACGGTATGGATCAGCCCCAGCATTTT.

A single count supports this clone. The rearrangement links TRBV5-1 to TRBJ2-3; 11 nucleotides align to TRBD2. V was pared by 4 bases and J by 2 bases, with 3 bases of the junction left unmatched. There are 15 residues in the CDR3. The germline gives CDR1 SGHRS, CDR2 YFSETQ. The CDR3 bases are TGCGCCAGCAGCACGGGACTAGCGGTCACAGATACGCAGTATTTT. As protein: CASSTGLAVTDTQYF.

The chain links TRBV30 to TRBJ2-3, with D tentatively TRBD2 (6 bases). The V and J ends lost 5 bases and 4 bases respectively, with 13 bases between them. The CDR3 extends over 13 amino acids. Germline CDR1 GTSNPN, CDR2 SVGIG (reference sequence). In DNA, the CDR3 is TGTGCCTGGGGTCAGGAGGGCCCAGATACGCAGTATTTT. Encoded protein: CAWGQEGPDTQYF.

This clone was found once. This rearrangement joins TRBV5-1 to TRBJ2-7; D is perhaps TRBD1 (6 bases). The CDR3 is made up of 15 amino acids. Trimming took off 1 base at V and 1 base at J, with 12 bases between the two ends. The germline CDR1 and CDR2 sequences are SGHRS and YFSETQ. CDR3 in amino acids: CASSLRSGDSYEQYF. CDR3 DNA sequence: TGCGCCAGCAGCTTGAGGTCAGGGGATTCCTACGAGCAGTACTTC.

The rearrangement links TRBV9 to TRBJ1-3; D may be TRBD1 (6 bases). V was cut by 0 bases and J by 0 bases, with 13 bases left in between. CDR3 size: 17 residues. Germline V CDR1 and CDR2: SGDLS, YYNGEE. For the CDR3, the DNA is TGTGCCAGCAGCGTAGATGGGGGGGCAGCCTCTGGAAACACCATATATTTT. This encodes CASSVDGGAASGNTIYF.

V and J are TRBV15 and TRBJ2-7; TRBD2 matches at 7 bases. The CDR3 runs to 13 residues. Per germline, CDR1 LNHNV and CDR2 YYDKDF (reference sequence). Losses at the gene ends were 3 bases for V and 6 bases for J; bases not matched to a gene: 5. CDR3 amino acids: CATSRGGPLEQYF. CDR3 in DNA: TGTGCCACCAGCAGGGGAGGGCCTCTCGAGCAGTACTTC.

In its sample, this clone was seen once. The chain's CDR3 is CASSLTSAGTSSYNEQFF. DNA for the CDR3: TGTGCCAGCAGCTTGACTAGCGCGGGAACGAGCTCCTACAATGAGCAGTTCTTC. The rearrangement uses TRBV6-2 or TRBV6-3 and TRBJ2-1; 8 bases line up with TRBD2. The CDR3 runs 18 residues. Germline V CDR1 and CDR2: MNHEY, SVGEGT. After removal of 6 bases from V and 0 bases from J, the junction contained 13 bases not matched to a gene.

In nucleotides, the CDR3 is TGTGCCAGCTCACGACTGAGATTGCAGGATGAAAAACTGTTTTTT. Its protein is CASSRLRLQDEKLFF. The V call is TRBV18, the J call TRBJ1-4; no definite D call. Per germline, CDR1 KGHSH and CDR2 LQKENI. V was pared by 4 bases and J by 6 bases, with 15 bases between. This CDR3 is built from 15 residues.

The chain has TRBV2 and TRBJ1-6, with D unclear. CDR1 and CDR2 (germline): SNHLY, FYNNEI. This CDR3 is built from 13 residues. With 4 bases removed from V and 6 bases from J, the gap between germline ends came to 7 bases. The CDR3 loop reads CASSGMVNSPLHF. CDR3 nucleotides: TGTGCCAGCAGTGGAATGGTTAATTCACCCCTCCACTTT.

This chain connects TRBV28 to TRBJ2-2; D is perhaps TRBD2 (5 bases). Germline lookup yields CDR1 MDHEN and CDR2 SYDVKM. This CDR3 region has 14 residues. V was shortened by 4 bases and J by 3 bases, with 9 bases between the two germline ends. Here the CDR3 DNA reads TGTGCCAGCAGTTGGCTAGCAGACACCGGGGAGCTGTTTTTT. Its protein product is CASSWLADTGELFF.

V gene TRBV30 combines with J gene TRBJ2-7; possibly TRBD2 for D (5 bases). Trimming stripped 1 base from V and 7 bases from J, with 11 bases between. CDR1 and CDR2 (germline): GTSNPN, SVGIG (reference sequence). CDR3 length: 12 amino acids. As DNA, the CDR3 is TGTGCCTGGAGTGGAAGGCCGGGGGAGCAGTACTTC. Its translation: CAWSGRPGEQYF.

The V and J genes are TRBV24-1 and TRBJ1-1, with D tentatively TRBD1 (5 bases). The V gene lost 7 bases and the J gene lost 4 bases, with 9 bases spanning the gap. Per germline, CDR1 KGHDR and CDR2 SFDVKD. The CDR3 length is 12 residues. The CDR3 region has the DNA TGTGCCACCAGGGGGCCGGGCACTGAAGCTTTCTTT. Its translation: CATRGPGTEAFF.

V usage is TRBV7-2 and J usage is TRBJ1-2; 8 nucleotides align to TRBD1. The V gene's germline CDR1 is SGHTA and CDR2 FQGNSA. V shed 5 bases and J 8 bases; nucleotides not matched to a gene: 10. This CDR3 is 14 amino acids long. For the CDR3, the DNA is TGTGCCAGCAGCCCTGGACAGGGCCGTCGGGGCTACACCTTC. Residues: CASSPGQGRRGYTF. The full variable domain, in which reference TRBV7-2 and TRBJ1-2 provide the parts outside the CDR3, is GAGVSQSPSNKVTEKGKDVELRCDPISGHTALYWYRQSLGQGLEFLIYFQGNSAPDKSGLPSDRFSAERTGGSVSTLTIQRTQQEDSAVYLCASSPGQGRRGYTFGSGTRLTVV.